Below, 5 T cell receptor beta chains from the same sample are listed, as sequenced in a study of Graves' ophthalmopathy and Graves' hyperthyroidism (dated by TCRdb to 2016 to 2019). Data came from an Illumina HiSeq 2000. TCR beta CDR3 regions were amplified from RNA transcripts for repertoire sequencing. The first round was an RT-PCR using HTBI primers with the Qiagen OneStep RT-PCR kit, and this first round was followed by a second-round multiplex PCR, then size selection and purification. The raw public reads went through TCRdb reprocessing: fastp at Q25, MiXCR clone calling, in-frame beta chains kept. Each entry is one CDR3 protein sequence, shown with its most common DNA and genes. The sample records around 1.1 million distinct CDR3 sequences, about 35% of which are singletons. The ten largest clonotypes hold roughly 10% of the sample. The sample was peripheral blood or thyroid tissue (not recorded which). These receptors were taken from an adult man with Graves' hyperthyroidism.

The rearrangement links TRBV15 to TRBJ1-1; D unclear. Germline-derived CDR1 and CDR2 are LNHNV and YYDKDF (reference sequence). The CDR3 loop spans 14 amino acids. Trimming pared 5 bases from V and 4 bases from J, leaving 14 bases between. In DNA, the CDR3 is TGTGCCACCAGCGGATCGCCGCCCCGCACTGAAGCTTTCTTT. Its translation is CATSGSPPRTEAFF.

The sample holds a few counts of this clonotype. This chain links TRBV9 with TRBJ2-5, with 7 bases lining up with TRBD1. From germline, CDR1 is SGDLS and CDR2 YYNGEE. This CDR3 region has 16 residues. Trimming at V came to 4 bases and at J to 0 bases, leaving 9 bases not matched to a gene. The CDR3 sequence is CASSPRDSWYQETQYF. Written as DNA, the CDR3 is TGTGCCAGCAGCCCAAGGGACAGTTGGTACCAAGAGACCCAGTACTTC. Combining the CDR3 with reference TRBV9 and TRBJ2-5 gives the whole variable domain DSGVTQTPKHLITATGQRVTLRCSPRSGDLSVYWYQQSLDQGLQFLIQYYNGEERAKGNILERFSAQQFPDLHSELNLSSLELGDSALYFCASSPRDSWYQETQYFGPGTRLLVL.

The CDR3 DNA reads TGTGCCATCAGTGACCTGACAGTACCCTATGGCTACACCTTC. It yields the protein CAISDLTVPYGYTF. The V gene is TRBV10-3, the J gene TRBJ1-2, with D maybe TRBD1 (5 bases). Germline V gene data show CDR1 as ENHRY and CDR2 as SYGVKD. This CDR3 has 14 residues. Trimming took 3 bases from V and 4 from J, leaving 12 bases between them.

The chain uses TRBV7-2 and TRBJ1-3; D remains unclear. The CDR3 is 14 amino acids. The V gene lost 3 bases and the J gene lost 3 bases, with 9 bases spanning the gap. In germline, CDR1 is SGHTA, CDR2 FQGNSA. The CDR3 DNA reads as TGTGCCAGCAGCTTGCGCGATTTTGGAAACACCATATATTTT. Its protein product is CASSLRDFGNTIYF.

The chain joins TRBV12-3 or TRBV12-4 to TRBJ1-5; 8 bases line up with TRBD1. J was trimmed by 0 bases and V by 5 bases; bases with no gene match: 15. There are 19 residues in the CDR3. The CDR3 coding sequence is TGTGCCAGCAGTCCAGGGACAGGTAGGGGGTTGTATAGCAATCAGCCCCAGCATTTT. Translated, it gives CASSPGTGRGLYSNQPQHF.